Below are 20 T cell receptor beta chains sequenced from a single sample in a study of tumor-infiltrating lymphocytes in primary liver carcinoma. With a constant-region primer, TCR beta cDNA was made from 400 to 550 ng of total RNA. Libraries of TCR beta came from three nested multiplex PCR rounds with slightly modified ARM-PCR. TRBV1-TRBV30 forward primers paired with a C-beta reverse primer drove the first two PCR rounds, about 10 cycles each. A single record per CDR3 protein comes from TCRdb applying MiXCR to the multiplex PCR reads. The repertoire includes 150,000 to 200,000 distinct CDR3 sequences, around four fifths of them detected once, and around 18% sits in the top ten. Each 20-30 mg portion of unsorted bulk tissue served as the source for co-extraction of RNA and DNA. The sequenced sample consisted of tumor tissue from primary liver carcinoma. These receptors all stem from a man aged 35 to 55 with primary liver carcinoma and hepatitis B virus infection.

As concerns this clonotype: Since no conserved phenylalanine or tryptophan closes the CDR3, a read error is the likely cause. The limits of the CDR3 on the DNA are not certain, so only TCRdb's listed CDR3 is given. V is TRBV11-2 and J is TRBJ2-1; the table's TRBD1 call for D was not verified on the DNA. The CDR3 length equals 11 residues, ends included. Germline CDR1 reads SGHAT; CDR2 reads FQNNGV. The CDR3 protein is CASSLGGEQFL.

As regards this clonotype: Relative to the germline gene, one junction end is altered; a read error may explain this. The chain is built from TRBV5-1 and TRBJ1-3; TRBD1 matches at 7 bases. Per the germline V gene, CDR1 is SGHRS and CDR2 is YFSETQ. The CDR3 consists of 17 residues. The CDR3 DNA sequence: TGCGCCAGCAGCTTAGAGAGCCAGGGGGGAGCAGGAAACACCATATTTTTT. Residues: CASSLESQGGAGNTIFF. The variable domain in full, completed from reference TRBV5-1 and TRBJ1-3, reads KAGVTQTPRYLIKTRGQQVTLSCSPISGHRSVSWYQQTPGQGLQFLFEYFSETQRNKGNFPGRFSGRQFSNSRSEMNVSTLELGDSALYLCASSLESQGGAGNTIFFGEGSWLTVV.

On this clonotype: The CDR3 does not end in the conserved phenylalanine or tryptophan, so this is likely a read error. This chain connects TRBV4-2 to TRBJ2-1; D is possibly TRBD2 (6 bases). CDR3 length equals 14 residues. V was trimmed by 3 bases and J by 4 bases, leaving 10 bases between them. The germline CDR1 and CDR2 sequences are LGHNA and YNFKEQ. For the CDR3, the DNA is TGTGCCAGCAGCCAGCAGGGACTGTACAATGAGCAGTTCTCC. Protein: CASSQQGLYNEQFS.

As regards this clonotype: A read error may produce the germline difference seen at one junction end. The gene calls are TRBV6-5 and TRBJ2-5, with 8 bases lining up with TRBD1. This CDR3 region has 14 residues. Germline V CDR1 and CDR2: MNHEY, SVGAGI. CDR3 in DNA: TGTACCAGCAACTACGCAGGGGGCAAGGAGACCCAGTACTTC. Its protein is CTSNYAGGKETQYF.

Points on this clonotype: At one boundary the junction diverges from the germline segment, which might be a read error. The V gene is TRBV5-6, the J gene TRBJ2-7; D possibly matches TRBD1 or TRBD2 (5 bases each). There are 19 residues in the CDR3. CDR1 and CDR2 (germline): SGHDT, YYEEEE. This chain's CDR3 is CVSSATEAREGQNSYEQYF. In nucleotides, the CDR3 is TGTGTCAGCAGCGCCACAGAGGCCCGCGAGGGGCAGAACTCCTACGAGCAGTACTTC.

About this clonotype: A clone one base away is much larger, so this may be a read error. The chain employs TRBV28 and TRBJ2-7; D gene uncertain. CDR3 length: 14 amino acids. Germline V gene sequence: CDR1 MDHEN, CDR2 SYDVKM. Deletions cut 8 bases from V and 0 bases from J, with 14 bases between. CDR3 sequence: CASFPFGSSYEQYF. In DNA, the CDR3 is TGTGCCAGCTTCCCATTCGGCAGCTCCTACGAGCAGTACTTC.

Details on this clonotype: This CDR3 fails to terminate in the conserved phenylalanine or tryptophan, so it likely reflects a read error. J is TRBJ2-5 and V is TRBV10-3; perhaps TRBD1 as D (6 bases). Germline V gene data show CDR1 as ENHRY and CDR2 as SYGVKD. V gave up 4 bases and J gave up 4 bases, with 13 bases separating them. The CDR3 has 14 residues. Here the CDR3 reads CAISATGLGETQYL. For the CDR3, the DNA is TGTGCCATCAGTGCGACAGGATTGGGAGAGACCCAGTACCTC.

This clonotype has just a few counts. The V gene is TRBV29-1, the J gene TRBJ2-1, with 11 bases that match TRBD2. The CDR3 is 13 residues long. Germline V gives CDR1 SQVTM, CDR2 ANQGSEA. V dropped 6 bases and J dropped 8; count of bases not matched to a gene: 6. The CDR3 reads CSVTSGKLYEQFF. In nucleotides, the CDR3 is TGCAGCGTGACTAGCGGGAAGCTATATGAGCAGTTCTTC.

A few counts support this clonotype. As the CDR3 is not closed by the conserved phenylalanine or tryptophan, this likely results from a read error. This chain's CDR3 is CSVVGQFNQPQHY. The CDR3 DNA follows: TGCAGCGTTGTTGGACAGTTTAATCAGCCCCAGCATTAT. The chain joins TRBV29-1 to TRBJ1-5; TRBD1 might be the D (6 bases). CDR1 and CDR2 from the germline V gene are SQVTM and ANQGSEA. V dropped 4 bases and J dropped 4 bases, with 11 bases sitting between them. The CDR3 is 13 amino acids.

The chain joins TRBV4-3 to TRBJ1-2; D is undetermined. CDR1 LGHNA and CDR2 YSLEER come from the germline V gene. The CDR3 covers 14 residues. The V and J ends lost 3 bases and 6 bases respectively, with 14 bases between them. The CDR3 region has the DNA TGCGCCAGCAGCCATGGGCAGCAGCTCCATGGCTACACCTTC. Its protein product is CASSHGQQLHGYTF.

As regards this clonotype: A read error is possible here, since a much larger clone lies one base away. The V and J genes are TRBV28 and TRBJ2-7; D gene uncertain. The CDR3 runs to 15 residues. V gave up 6 bases and J gave up 1 base, with 16 bases separating them. Germline CDR1 reads MDHEN; CDR2 reads SYDVKM. CDR3 amino acids: CASRFHHFGSYEQYF. The CDR3 DNA is TGTGCCAGCAGATTCCACCACTTCGGTTCCTACGAGCAGTACTTC.

A word on this clonotype: The junction and the germline gene differ at one end; a read error may be behind it. The chain joins TRBV6-1 to TRBJ2-5; D not resolved. CDR3 length equals 11 residues. Per germline, CDR1 MNHNS and CDR2 SASEGT. The CDR3 region has the DNA TGTGGCAGCACCATTCAAGAGACCCAGTACTTC. This encodes CGSTIQETQYF.

Points on this clonotype: One end of the junction does not line up with germline, which may come from a read error. The chain employs TRBV5-4 and TRBJ2-3; TRBD2 might be the D (5 bases). This CDR3 contains 17 residues. Germline CDR1 and CDR2: SGHNT and YYREEE (reference sequence). CDR3 DNA: TGTGCCAGCAACTTAATGACTATCGGGATGATCACAGAAACGCAGTATTTT. It codes for CASNLMTIGMITETQYF. The entire variable domain, with the rest obtained from reference TRBV5-4 and TRBJ2-3, is as follows: ETGVTQSPTHLIKTRGQQVTLRCSSQSGHNTVSWYQQALGQGPQFIFQYYREEENGRGNFPPRFSGLQFPNYSSELNVNALELDDSALYLCASNLMTIGMITETQYFGPGTRLTVL.

On this clonotype: The CDR3 does not close with the conserved phenylalanine or tryptophan, likely indicating a read error. The CDR3 DNA reads TGTGCCAGTAGTCGTCGACTAGCGGGCACAGATACGCAGTATATT. This codes for CASSRRLAGTDTQYI. The chain has TRBV13 and TRBJ2-3; 9 bases match TRBD2. V was clipped by 9 bases and J by 1 base; unmatched bases: 8. CDR1 and CDR2 from the germline V gene are PRHDT and FYEKMQ (reference sequence). The CDR3 runs to 15 residues.

The chain is built from TRBV11-1 and TRBJ2-7; D is unresolved. The germline V gene encodes CDR1 SGHAT and CDR2 FQDESV (reference sequence). V was clipped by 4 bases and J by 2 bases, with 18 bases between them. The CDR3 totals 16 residues. The CDR3 nucleotides read TGTGCCAGCAGCTGCACCCCCATGGGCGAGGCCTACGAGCAGTACTTC. Translation: CASSCTPMGEAYEQYF.

In regard to this clonotype: One end of the junction varies from germline; a read error may be responsible. CDR3: CASSYKAGDLNEQFF. The DNA of the CDR3 is TGTGCTAGCAGTTACAAGGCGGGAGACCTCAATGAGCAGTTCTTC. The chain links TRBV6-2 or TRBV6-3 to TRBJ2-1; 7 nucleotides line up with TRBD2. CDR1 is MNHEY, CDR2 SVGEGT, per germline. This CDR3 is built from 15 residues.

Ten or more counts support this clonotype. CDR3 sequence: CASSHGLEAGYYFF. The CDR3 region has the DNA TGCGCCAGCAGCCACGGACTGGAAGCCGGGTATTACTTCTTC. This sequence joins TRBV5-1 and TRBJ2-1, with D possibly TRBD2 on 5 matching bases. V gave up 4 bases and J gave up 16 bases, with 24 bases separating them. CDR1 SGHRS and CDR2 YFSETQ come from the germline V gene. CDR3 size: 14 residues.

To note about this clonotype: One end of the junction varies from germline; a read error may be responsible. The rearrangement links TRBV11-2 to TRBJ1-6; 8 positions agree with TRBD1. Germline CDR1 is SGHAT and CDR2 is FQNNGV. The CDR3 is made up of 15 amino acids. Here the CDR3 reads CASTREDRAYSPLQF. CDR3 bases: TGTGCCAGCACCCGCGAGGACAGGGCCTATTCACCTCTCCAGTTT.

For this clonotype: An end of the junction differs from the germline gene, which may be a read error. The rearrangement joins TRBV7-8 to TRBJ2-5, with D possibly TRBD2 on 5 matching bases. Germline lookup yields CDR1 SGHVS and CDR2 FQNEAQ. CDR3 length: 13 residues. CDR3 protein: CAGSVGVRETQYF. The CDR3 nucleotides are TGCGCCGGCAGCGTCGGGGTCCGGGAGACCCAGTACTTC.

This clonotype was detected only once. This chain uses TRBV6-2 or TRBV6-3 with TRBJ2-1; D not resolved. The CDR3 covers 16 residues. V was cut by 9 bases and J by 3 bases, with 21 bases left in between. The V gene's germline CDR1 is MNHEY and CDR2 SVGEGT. CDR3 amino acids: CASCYPGRSFYNEQFF. The CDR3 nucleotides read TGTGCCAGTTGTTACCCGGGCAGGAGCTTCTACAATGAGCAGTTCTTC.